This TCR beta chain was sequenced in a study of vaccination and CD4 T cells after COVID-19. Across the whole study: Stimulation of the cells used overlapping spike peptide pools from SARS-CoV-2 and from the common cold coronaviruses HCoV-NL63, HCoV-OC43 and HCoV-229E. Findings and caveats of the study: Median numbers of SARS-CoV-2-reactive clonotypes increased from 21 to 38 (not a significant change).

The CDR3 runs 17 residues. CDR1 and CDR2 (germline): SGHDN, FVKESK. V lost 5 bases to trimming and J lost 3 bases, with 20 bases between them. A remark on this clonotype: Its cognate antigen is unknown.

Treatment reported: approximately 11-day PBMC culture with coronavirus spike peptide pools or control peptides (ViraFEST assay). CD4+ T cells that had been cultured provided DNA sequenced with the Oncomine TCR Beta short-read assay. Genomic DNA was taken out of cultured CD4+ T cells by extraction. One entry per CDR3 protein results from TCRdb running MiXCR on the PCR reads. The sample has approximately 12,000 distinct CDR3 sequences, 50% to 60% seen once. The receptor was isolated from a human donor who had recovered from COVID-19. The chain combines TRBV14 with TRBJ2-1; either TRBD1 or TRBD2 may fit D (5 bases each). Source material: CD4+ T cells from blood, cultured in vitro. The CDR3 region has the DNA TGTGCCAGCAGCATTAGAGGATTTGGGACGGACTACAATGAGCAGTTCTTC. It yields the protein CASSIRGFGTDYNEQFF.